This TCR beta chain was captured in a study of technical replicates of blood from a handful of donors. Germline CDR1 is LGHNA and CDR2 is YSLEER. CDR3 size: 15 residues. Trimming cost V 0 bases and J 9 bases; bases outside gene matches: 9. Repertoires were generated with immunoSEQ multiplex PCR, while TCRdb's copy carries only in-frame clones and drops some. The top ten clones hold roughly 3.1% of a sample with fewer than 60,000 clones, more than 90% of them seen once. The J gene is TRBJ1-2, the V gene TRBV4-3, with 8 bases lining up with TRBD1. This TCR came from a human donor in good health. Some clones in this sample may be carry-over from other donors' samples. Sequenced: PBMCs. CDR3 residues: CASSQDTGQGASYTF. The CDR3 DNA reads as TGCGCCAGCAGCCAAGACACAGGGCAGGGGGCTAGCTACACCTTC.